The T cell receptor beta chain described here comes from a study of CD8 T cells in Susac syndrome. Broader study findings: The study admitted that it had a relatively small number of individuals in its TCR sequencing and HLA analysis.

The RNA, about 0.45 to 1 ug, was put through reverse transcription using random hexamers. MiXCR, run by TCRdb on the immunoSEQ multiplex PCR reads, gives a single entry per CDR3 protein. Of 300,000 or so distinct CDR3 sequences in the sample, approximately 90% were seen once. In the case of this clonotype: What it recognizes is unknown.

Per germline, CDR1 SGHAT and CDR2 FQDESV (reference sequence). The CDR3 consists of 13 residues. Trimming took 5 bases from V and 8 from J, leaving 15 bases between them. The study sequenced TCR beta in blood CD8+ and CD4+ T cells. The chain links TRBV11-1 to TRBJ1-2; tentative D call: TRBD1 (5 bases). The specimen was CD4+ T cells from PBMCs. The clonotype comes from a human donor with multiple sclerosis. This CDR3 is CASSEGAGRGYTF. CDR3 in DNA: TGTGCCAGCAGCGAAGGGGCAGGACGGGGCTACACCTTC.